This T cell receptor (beta chain) was profiled in a study of radiotherapy plus CTLA-4 blockade in lung cancer. Focal radiation with ipilimumab CTLA-4 blockade was given to patients with chemo-refractory metastatic non-small-cell lung cancer. The protocol was immunoSEQ multiplex PCR, while the TCRdb copy is restricted to in-frame clones and leaves out a portion. The table has over 80,000 clones, roughly 86% seen once. Regarding this clone: Its antigen is currently unknown.

Study observations and caveats: Researchers report tumor-derived TCR clones expanding in blood after radiotherapy plus ipilimumab. Early blood T cell clone dynamics reportedly forecast response best, with interferon-beta.

The CDR3 is 16 residues long. From germline, CDR1 is KGHSH and CDR2 LQKENI. The trim removed 3 bases at V and 7 bases at J, leaving 9 bases unmatched. The TCR sequence derives from a human donor with non-small cell lung cancer that progressed on radiotherapy plus ipilimumab. Sequences were derived from peripheral blood, sampled from a patient treated with radiotherapy plus ipilimumab. The chain links TRBV18 to TRBJ2-4, with 10 bases that match TRBD2. The DNA of the CDR3 is TGTGCCAGCTCACCGGAGATAGCGGGAGGAGCGAACATTCAGTACTTC. It translates to CASSPEIAGGANIQYF.